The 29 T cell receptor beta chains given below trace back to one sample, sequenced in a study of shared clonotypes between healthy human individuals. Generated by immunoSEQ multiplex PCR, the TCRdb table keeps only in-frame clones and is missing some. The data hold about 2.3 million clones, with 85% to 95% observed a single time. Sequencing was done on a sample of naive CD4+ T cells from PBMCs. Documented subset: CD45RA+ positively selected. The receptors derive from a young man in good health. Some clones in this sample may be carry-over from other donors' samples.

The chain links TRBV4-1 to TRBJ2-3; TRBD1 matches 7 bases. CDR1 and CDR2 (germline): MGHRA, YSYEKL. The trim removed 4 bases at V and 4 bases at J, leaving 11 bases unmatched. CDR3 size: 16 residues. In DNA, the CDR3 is TGCGCCAGCAGCCTTCAAGACAGGGCAGGCGCAGATACGCAGTATTTT. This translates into CASSLQDRAGADTQYF.

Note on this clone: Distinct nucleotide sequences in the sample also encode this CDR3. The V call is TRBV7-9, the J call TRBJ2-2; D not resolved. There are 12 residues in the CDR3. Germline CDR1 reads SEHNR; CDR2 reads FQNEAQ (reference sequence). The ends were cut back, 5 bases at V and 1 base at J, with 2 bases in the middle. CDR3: CASSVNTGELFF. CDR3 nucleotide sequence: TGTGCCAGCAGCGTGAACACCGGGGAGCTGTTTTTT.

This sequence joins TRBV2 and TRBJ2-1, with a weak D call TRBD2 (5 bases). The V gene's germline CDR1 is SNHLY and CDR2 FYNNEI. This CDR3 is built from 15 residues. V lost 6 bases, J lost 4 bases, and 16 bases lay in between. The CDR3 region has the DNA TGTGCCAGCAGCCGAGGAGGCCAGTTATACAATGAGCAGTTCTTC. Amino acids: CASSRGGQLYNEQFF.

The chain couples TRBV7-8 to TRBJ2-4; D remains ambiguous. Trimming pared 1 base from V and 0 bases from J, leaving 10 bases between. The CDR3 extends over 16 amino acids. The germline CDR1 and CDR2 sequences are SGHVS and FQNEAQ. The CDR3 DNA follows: TGTGCCAGCAGCTTAGGGCAACTACTAGCCAAAAACATTCAGTACTTC. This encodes CASSLGQLLAKNIQYF. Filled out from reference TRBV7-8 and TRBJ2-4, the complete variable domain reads GAGVSQSPRYKVAKRGQDVALRCDPISGHVSLFWYQQALGQGPEFLTYFQNEAQLDKSGLPSDRFFAERPEGSVSTLKIQRTQQEDSAVYLCASSLGQLLAKNIQYFGAGTRLSVL.

The CDR3 sequence: CASSLRGADQPQHF. CDR3 nucleotides: TGTGCCAGCAGTTTAAGGGGGGCGGATCAGCCCCAGCATTTT. V usage is TRBV28 and J usage is TRBJ1-5; a weak D match, TRBD1 (6 bases). The germline gives CDR1 MDHEN, CDR2 SYDVKM. Trimming removed 2 bases at V and 5 bases at J, with 10 bases between. The CDR3 is 14 residues long. The whole variable domain, filled in from reference TRBV28 and TRBJ1-5, reads DVKVTQSSRYLVKRTGEKVFLECVQDMDHENMFWYRQDPGLGLRLIYFSYDVKMKEKGDIPEGYSVSREKKERFSLILESASTNQTSMYLCASSLRGADQPQHFGDGTRLSIL.

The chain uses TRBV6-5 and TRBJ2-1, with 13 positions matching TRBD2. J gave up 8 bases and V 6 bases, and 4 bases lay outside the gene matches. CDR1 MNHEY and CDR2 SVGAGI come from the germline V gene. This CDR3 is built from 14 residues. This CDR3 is CASRRTSGSYEQFF. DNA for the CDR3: TGTGCCAGCAGAAGGACTAGCGGGAGCTATGAGCAGTTCTTC.

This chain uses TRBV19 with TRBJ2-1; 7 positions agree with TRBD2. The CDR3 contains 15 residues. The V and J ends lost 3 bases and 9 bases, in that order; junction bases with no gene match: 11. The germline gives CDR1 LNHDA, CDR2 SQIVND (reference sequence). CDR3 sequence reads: CASSIVGGTSVEQFF. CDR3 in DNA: TGTGCCAGTAGTATCGTGGGAGGGACCTCGGTTGAGCAGTTCTTC.

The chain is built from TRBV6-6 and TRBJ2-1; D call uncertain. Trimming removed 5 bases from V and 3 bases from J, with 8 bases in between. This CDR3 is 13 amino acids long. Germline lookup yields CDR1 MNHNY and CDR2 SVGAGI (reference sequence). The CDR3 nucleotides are TGTGCCAGCAGTGGTGGGAACTACAATGAGCAGTTCTTC. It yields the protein CASSGGNYNEQFF.

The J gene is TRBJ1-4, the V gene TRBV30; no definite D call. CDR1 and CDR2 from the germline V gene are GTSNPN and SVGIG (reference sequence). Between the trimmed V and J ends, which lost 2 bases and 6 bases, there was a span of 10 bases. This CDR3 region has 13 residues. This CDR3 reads CAWSSTGYEKLFF. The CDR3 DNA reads TGTGCCTGGAGTTCGACGGGTTATGAAAAACTGTTTTTT. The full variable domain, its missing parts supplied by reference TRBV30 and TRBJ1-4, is SQTIHQWPATLVQPVGSPLSLECTVEGTSNPNLYWYRQAAGRGLQLLFYSVGIGQISSEVPQNLSASRPQDRQFILSSKKLLLSDSGFYLCAWSSTGYEKLFFGSGTQLSVL.

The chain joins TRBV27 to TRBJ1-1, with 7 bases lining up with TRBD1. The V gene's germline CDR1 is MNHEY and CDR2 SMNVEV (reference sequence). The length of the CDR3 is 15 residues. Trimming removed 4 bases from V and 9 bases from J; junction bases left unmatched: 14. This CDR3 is CASSSRQGRILKAFF. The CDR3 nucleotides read TGTGCCAGCAGTTCGAGACAGGGTCGAATCCTCAAAGCTTTCTTT.

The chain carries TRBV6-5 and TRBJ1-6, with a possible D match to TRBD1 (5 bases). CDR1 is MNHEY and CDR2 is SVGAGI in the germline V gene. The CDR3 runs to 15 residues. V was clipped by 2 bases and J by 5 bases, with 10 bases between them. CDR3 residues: CASSYGGRNNSPLHF. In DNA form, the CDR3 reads TGTGCCAGCAGTTACGGGGGGAGGAATAATTCACCCCTCCACTTT.

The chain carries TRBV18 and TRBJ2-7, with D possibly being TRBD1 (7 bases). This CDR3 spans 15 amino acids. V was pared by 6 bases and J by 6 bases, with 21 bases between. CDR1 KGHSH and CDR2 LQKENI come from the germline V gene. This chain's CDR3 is CASSPQGEALLEQYF. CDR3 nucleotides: TGTGCCAGCTCCCCCCAGGGGGAGGCCCTCCTCGAGCAGTACTTC.

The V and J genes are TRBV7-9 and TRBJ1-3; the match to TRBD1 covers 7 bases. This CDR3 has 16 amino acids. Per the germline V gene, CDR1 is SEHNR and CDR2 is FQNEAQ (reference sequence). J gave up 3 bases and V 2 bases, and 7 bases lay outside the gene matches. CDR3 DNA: TGTGCCAGCAGCTTATCCACCTCAGGGGGTGGAAACACCATATATTTT. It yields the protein CASSLSTSGGGNTIYF.

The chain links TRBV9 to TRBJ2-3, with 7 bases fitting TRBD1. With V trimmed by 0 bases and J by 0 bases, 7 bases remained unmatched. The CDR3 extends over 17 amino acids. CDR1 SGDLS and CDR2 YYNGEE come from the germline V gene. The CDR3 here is CASSVGSLDRSTDTQYF. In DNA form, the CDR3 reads TGTGCCAGCAGCGTAGGTTCGCTGGACAGGAGCACAGATACGCAGTATTTT.

The CDR3 region is CASSLGTGYYNEQFF. CDR3 bases: TGTGCCAGCAGCTTGGGGACAGGGTATTACAATGAGCAGTTCTTC. The V call is TRBV5-5, the J call TRBJ2-1; 8 positions match TRBD1. Germline CDR1 SGHKS, CDR2 YYEKEE (reference sequence). Trimming cost V 0 bases and J 4 bases; bases outside gene matches: 3. The CDR3 contains 15 residues.

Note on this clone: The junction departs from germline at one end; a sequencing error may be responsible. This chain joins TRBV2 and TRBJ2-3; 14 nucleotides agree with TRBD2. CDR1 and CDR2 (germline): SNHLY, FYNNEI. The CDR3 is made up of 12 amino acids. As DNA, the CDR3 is TGTGCCAGCAGAACCGGGACTAGCGGGAGTGCTTTT. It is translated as CASRTGTSGSAF.

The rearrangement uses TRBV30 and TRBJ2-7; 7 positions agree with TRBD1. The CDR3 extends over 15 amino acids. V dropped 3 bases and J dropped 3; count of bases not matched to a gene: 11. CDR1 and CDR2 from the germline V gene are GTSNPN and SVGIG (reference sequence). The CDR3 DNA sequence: TGTGCCTGGAGCGCTTCCGGGACAGTCCTCTACGAGCAGTACTTC. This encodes CAWSASGTVLYEQYF.

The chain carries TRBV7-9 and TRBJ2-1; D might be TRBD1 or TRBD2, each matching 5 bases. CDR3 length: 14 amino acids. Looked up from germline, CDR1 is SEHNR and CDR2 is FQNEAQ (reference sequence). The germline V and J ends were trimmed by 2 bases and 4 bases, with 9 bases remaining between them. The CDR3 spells CASSLRGDYNEQFF. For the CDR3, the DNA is TGTGCCAGCAGCTTAAGGGGAGATTACAATGAGCAGTTCTTC.

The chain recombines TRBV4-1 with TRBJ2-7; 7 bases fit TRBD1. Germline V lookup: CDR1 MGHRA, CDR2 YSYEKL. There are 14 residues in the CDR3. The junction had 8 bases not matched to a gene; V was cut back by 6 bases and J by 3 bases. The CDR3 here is CASRANRGNYEQYF. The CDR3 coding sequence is TGCGCCAGCAGGGCGAACAGGGGCAACTACGAGCAGTACTTC.

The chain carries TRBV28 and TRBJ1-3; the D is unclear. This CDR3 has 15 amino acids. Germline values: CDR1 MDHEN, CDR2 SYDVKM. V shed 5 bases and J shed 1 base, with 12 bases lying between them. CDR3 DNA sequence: TGTGCCAGCAGTGAATTGACGGCATCTGGAAACACCATATATTTT. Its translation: CASSELTASGNTIYF.

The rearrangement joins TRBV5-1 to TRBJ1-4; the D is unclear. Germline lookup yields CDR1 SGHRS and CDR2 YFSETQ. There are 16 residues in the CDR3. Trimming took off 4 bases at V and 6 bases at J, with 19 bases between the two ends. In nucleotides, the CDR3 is TGCGCCAGCAGCCCTGGCGCGGGGAGTATTGATGAAAAACTGTTTTTT. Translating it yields CASSPGAGSIDEKLFF.

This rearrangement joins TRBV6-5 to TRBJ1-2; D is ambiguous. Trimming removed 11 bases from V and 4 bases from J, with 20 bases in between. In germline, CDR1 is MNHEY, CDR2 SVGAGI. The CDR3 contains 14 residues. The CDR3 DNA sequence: TGTGCCGCGCACCACGGGGTGTCGAGCTATGGCTACACCTTC. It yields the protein CAAHHGVSSYGYTF.

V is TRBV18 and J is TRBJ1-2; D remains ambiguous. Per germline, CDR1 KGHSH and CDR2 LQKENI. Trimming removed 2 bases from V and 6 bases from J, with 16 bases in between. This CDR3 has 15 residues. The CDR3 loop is CASSPDMVFLDGYTF. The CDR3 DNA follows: TGTGCCAGCTCACCAGATATGGTCTTTCTCGATGGCTACACCTTC.

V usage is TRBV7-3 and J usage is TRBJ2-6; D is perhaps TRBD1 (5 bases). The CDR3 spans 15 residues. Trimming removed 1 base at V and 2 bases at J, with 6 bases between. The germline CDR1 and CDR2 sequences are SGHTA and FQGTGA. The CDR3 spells CASSLRGTGANVLTF. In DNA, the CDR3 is TGTGCCAGCAGCTTAAGGGGCACTGGGGCCAACGTCCTGACTTTC.

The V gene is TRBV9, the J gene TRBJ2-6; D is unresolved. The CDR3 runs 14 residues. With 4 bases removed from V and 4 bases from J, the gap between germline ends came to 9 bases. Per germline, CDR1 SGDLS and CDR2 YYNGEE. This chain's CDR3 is CASSSYGGANVLTF. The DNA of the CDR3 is TGTGCCAGCAGCTCATACGGGGGGGCCAACGTCCTGACTTTC.

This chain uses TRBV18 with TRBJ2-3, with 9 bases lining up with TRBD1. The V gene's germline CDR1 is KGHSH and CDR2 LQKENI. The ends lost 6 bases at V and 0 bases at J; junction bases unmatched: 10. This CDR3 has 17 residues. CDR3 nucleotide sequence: TGTGCCAGCTCGTTAAAACAGGGGGCTATGAGCACAGATACGCAGTATTTT. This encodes CASSLKQGAMSTDTQYF.

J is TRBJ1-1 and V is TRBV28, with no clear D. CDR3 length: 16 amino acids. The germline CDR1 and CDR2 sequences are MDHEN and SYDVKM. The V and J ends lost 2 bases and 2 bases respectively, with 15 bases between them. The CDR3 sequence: CASSLIGEGPNTEAFF. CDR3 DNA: TGTGCCAGCAGTTTAATCGGTGAGGGCCCCAACACTGAAGCTTTCTTT. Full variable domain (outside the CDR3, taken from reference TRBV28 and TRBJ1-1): DVKVTQSSRYLVKRTGEKVFLECVQDMDHENMFWYRQDPGLGLRLIYFSYDVKMKEKGDIPEGYSVSREKKERFSLILESASTNQTSMYLCASSLIGEGPNTEAFFGQGTRLTVV.

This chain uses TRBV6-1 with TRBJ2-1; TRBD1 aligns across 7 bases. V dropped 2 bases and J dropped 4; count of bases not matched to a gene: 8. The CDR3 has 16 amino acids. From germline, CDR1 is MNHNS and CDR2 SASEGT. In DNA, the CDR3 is TGTGCCAGCAGTGAATATTCTGGGACAGTATACAATGAGCAGTTCTTC. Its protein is CASSEYSGTVYNEQFF.

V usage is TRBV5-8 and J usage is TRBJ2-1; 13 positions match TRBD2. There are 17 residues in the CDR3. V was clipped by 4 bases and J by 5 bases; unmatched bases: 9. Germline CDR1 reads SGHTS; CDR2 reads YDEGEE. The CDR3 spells CASSLRTSGSKDNEQFF. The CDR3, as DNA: TGTGCCAGCAGCCTTAGGACTAGCGGGAGTAAGGACAATGAGCAGTTCTTC.